Presented here are 28 T cell receptor beta chains from one specimen sequenced in a study of CD8 T cell repertoires and HIV-1 epitope variants. Produced via immunoSEQ multiplex PCR; TCRdb's table is partial and in-frame only. The data contain roughly 7,900 clones, around 62% of them singletons. Their recognized antigens are unknown. Sequencing input: cultured CD8+ T cells derived from PBMCs. All receptors derive from a male donor with HIV.

V and J are TRBV28 and TRBJ1-4; tentative D call: TRBD1 (6 bases). V lost 2 bases to trimming and J lost 6 bases, with 22 bases between them. Germline CDR1 reads MDHEN; CDR2 reads SYDVKM. CDR3 length: 18 residues. The CDR3 reads CASSLRGHYINSDEKLFF. CDR3 sequence (DNA): TGTGCCAGCAGTTTAAGGGGACATTACATTAATTCGGATGAAAAACTGTTTTTT.

The chain joins TRBV11-2 to TRBJ1-4, with a possible D match to TRBD1 (5 bases). Deletions cut 0 bases from V and 4 bases from J, with 9 bases between. Per germline, CDR1 SGHAT and CDR2 FQNNGV. CDR3 length: 15 residues. CDR3: CASSLDAGRNEKLFF. The CDR3 DNA is TGTGCCAGCAGCTTAGACGCAGGGCGTAATGAAAAACTGTTTTTT.

The V gene is TRBV7-9, the J gene TRBJ1-3; D is uncertain. The germline V gene has CDR1 SEHNR and CDR2 FQNEAQ (reference sequence). Deletions cut 2 bases from V and 0 bases from J, with 20 bases between. This CDR3 is built from 19 residues. CDR3 sequence reads: CASSLYYRGRSYSGNTIYF. CDR3 nucleotide sequence: TGTGCCAGCAGCTTATATTATCGTGGCAGGTCCTACTCTGGAAACACCATATATTTT.

The V gene is TRBV6-5, the J gene TRBJ2-7; D is possibly TRBD1 or TRBD2 (6 bases each). The CDR3 has 14 amino acids. The germline gives CDR1 MNHEY, CDR2 SVGAGI. Trimming left V 0 bases short and J 5 bases short, with 11 bases between. Here the CDR3 DNA reads TGTGCCAGCAGTTACTCATGGGGGGCCGACGAGCAGTACTTC. Its translation: CASSYSWGADEQYF.

This sequence joins TRBV5-4 and TRBJ2-2; TRBD1 matches 9 bases. Germline CDR1 and CDR2: SGHNT and YYREEE (reference sequence). With 2 bases clipped from V and 6 bases from J, the junction kept 2 bases outside the gene matches. The CDR3 is 14 residues long. CDR3 coding DNA: TGTGCCAGCAGCTTAGACAGGGGGGCCGGGGAGCTGTTTTTT. As protein: CASSLDRGAGELFF.

The V gene is TRBV27, the J gene TRBJ1-1; no definite D call. The CDR3 consists of 16 residues. CDR1 is MNHEY, CDR2 SMNVEV, per germline (reference sequence). Trimming removed 5 bases from V and 0 bases from J, with 16 bases in between. The CDR3 region is CASSLYGEDLNTEAFF. CDR3 in DNA: TGTGCCAGCAGTCTCTACGGGGAGGATCTGAACACTGAAGCTTTCTTT.

The J gene is TRBJ2-7, the V gene TRBV2; 11 positions match TRBD2. Germline lookup yields CDR1 SNHLY and CDR2 FYNNEI. The CDR3 loop spans 17 amino acids. The V segment lost 2 bases and the J segment 5 bases; nucleotides outside the gene matches: 11. The CDR3 sequence: CASSETSGRGRFDEQYF. DNA for the CDR3: TGTGCCAGCAGTGAAACTAGCGGGAGAGGTCGTTTCGACGAGCAGTACTTC.

The gene calls are TRBV5-6 and TRBJ2-5, with 7 bases aligning to TRBD2. The CDR3 contains 15 residues. The trim removed 3 bases at V and 1 base at J, leaving 6 bases unmatched. Per germline, CDR1 SGHDT and CDR2 YYEEEE. The CDR3 spells CASSSGGYVQETQYF. The DNA of the CDR3 is TGTGCCAGCAGCTCGGGGGGTTATGTCCAAGAGACCCAGTACTTC.

This clone was seen a handful of times. This chain joins TRBV15 and TRBJ1-1, with unresolved D. Trimming removed 0 bases at V and 2 bases at J, with 10 bases between. The CDR3 loop spans 15 amino acids. CDR1 is LNHNV and CDR2 is YYDKDF in the germline V gene (reference sequence). The chain's CDR3 is CATSRDRGLNTEAFF. In DNA form, the CDR3 reads TGTGCCACCAGCAGAGACCGGGGTTTAAACACTGAAGCTTTCTTT.

The V gene is TRBV11-2, the J gene TRBJ2-1; D is possibly TRBD1 (7 bases). V lost 1 base to trimming and J lost 7 bases, with 11 bases between them. The CDR3 runs 14 residues. Germline CDR1 is SGHAT and CDR2 is FQNNGV. The CDR3 coding sequence is TGTGCCAGCAGCTTAGTAGCAGGGGGGAATGAGCAGTTCTTC. This translates into CASSLVAGGNEQFF.

The chain couples TRBV6-1 to TRBJ2-3; 7 bases line up with TRBD2. CDR1 and CDR2 (germline): MNHNS, SASEGT. J was trimmed by 6 bases and V by 3 bases; bases with no gene match: 9. This CDR3 has 15 amino acids. The CDR3 protein is CASSDRGVFLDTQYF. CDR3 bases: TGTGCCAGCAGTGATCGGGGGGTTTTTTTGGATACGCAGTATTTT.

The rearrangement joins TRBV7-6 to TRBJ2-3; 7 nucleotides line up with TRBD2. The CDR3 length is 15 residues. Trimming removed 1 base from V and 0 bases from J; junction bases left unmatched: 1. The V gene's germline CDR1 is SGHVS and CDR2 FNYEAQ. CDR3 sequence reads: CASSLVGGSTDTQYF. The CDR3 coding sequence is TGTGCCAGCAGCTTAGTGGGGGGGAGCACAGATACGCAGTATTTT.

The sample holds a few counts of this clone. This chain joins TRBV5-5 and TRBJ1-1; unclear D gene. The CDR3 loop spans 12 amino acids. CDR1 and CDR2 (germline): SGHKS, YYEKEE (reference sequence). The V end was cut by 0 bases, the J end by 6 bases, with 6 bases between. CDR3 amino acids: CASSLGYSEAFF. The CDR3, as DNA: TGTGCCAGCAGCTTGGGGTACTCTGAAGCTTTCTTT.

The chain carries TRBV30 and TRBJ2-7; D possibly uses TRBD1 or TRBD2 (5 bases each). Trimming took off 2 bases at V and 4 bases at J, with 9 bases between the two ends. In germline, CDR1 is GTSNPN, CDR2 SVGIG (reference sequence). CDR3 size: 12 residues. The CDR3, as DNA: TGTGCCTGGAGTTCGGGACGGTACGAGCAGTACTTC. Its translation: CAWSSGRYEQYF.

V gene TRBV15 combines with J gene TRBJ2-7; TRBD1 might be the D (7 bases). Germline CDR1 is LNHNV and CDR2 is YYDKDF (reference sequence). Trimming took 0 bases from V and 3 from J, leaving 12 bases between them. The CDR3 length is 15 residues. In nucleotides, the CDR3 is TGTGCCACCAGCAGAGATCGGCAGGGGGGCTACGAGCAGTACTTC. It codes for CATSRDRQGGYEQYF.

The V gene is TRBV9, the J gene TRBJ2-5; the D is unclear. The V and J ends lost 0 bases and 3 bases respectively, with 9 bases between them. The CDR3 has 14 residues. Germline V gene data show CDR1 as SGDLS and CDR2 as YYNGEE. Written as DNA, the CDR3 is TGTGCCAGCAGCGTAGGGATGGCTGAAGAGACCCAGTACTTC. Amino acid sequence: CASSVGMAEETQYF.

This chain links TRBV7-2 with TRBJ1-1, with no clear D. V was trimmed by 4 bases and J by 4 bases, leaving 7 bases between them. The CDR3 loop spans 12 amino acids. The germline gives CDR1 SGHTA, CDR2 FQGNSA. CDR3 sequence reads: CASSSPGTEAFF. The CDR3 coding sequence is TGTGCCAGCAGCTCACCGGGCACTGAAGCTTTCTTT.

The chain has TRBV7-9 and TRBJ1-4; D unclear. This CDR3 contains 14 residues. Deletions cut 5 bases from V and 0 bases from J, with 7 bases between. Germline V gene data show CDR1 as SEHNR and CDR2 as FQNEAQ (reference sequence). The CDR3 DNA sequence: TGTGCCAGCAGCCCGCAGCCAACTAATGAAAAACTGTTTTTT. Protein sequence: CASSPQPTNEKLFF.

This chain joins TRBV28 and TRBJ2-7; 12 bases are shared with TRBD1. The CDR3 is 16 residues long. Germline V gives CDR1 MDHEN, CDR2 SYDVKM. Germline trimming cut 7 bases from V and 4 bases from J; bases unmatched to any gene: 11. CDR3 nucleotides: TGTGCCAGCACATTAACGCCGGGACAGGGGGCGTACGAGCAGTACTTC. The encoded protein is CASTLTPGQGAYEQYF.

The rearrangement uses TRBV29-1 and TRBJ1-2; D gene uncertain. From germline, CDR1 is SQVTM and CDR2 ANQGSEA. V lost 2 bases and J lost 0, with 10 bases in between. The CDR3 is made up of 14 amino acids. As DNA, the CDR3 is TGCAGCGTTGAAAGTGAGACCGCTAACTATGGCTACACCTTC. Its protein product is CSVESETANYGYTF. The full variable domain, completed using reference TRBV29-1 and TRBJ1-2, is SAVISQKPSRDICQRGTSLTIQCQVDSQVTMMFWYRQQPGQSLTLIATANQGSEATYESGFVIDKFPISRPNLTFSTLTVSNMSPEDSSIYLCSVESETANYGYTFGSGTRLTVV.

CDR3 in DNA: TGTGCCAGCAGCTTGGGTCGGGGAGGCTCCTACGAGCAGTACTTC. As protein: CASSLGRGGSYEQYF. This sequence joins TRBV5-4 and TRBJ2-7; possible D gene TRBD2, 6 bases. The CDR3 totals 15 residues. V was clipped by 0 bases and J by 0 bases, with 10 bases between them. The germline V gene encodes CDR1 SGHNT and CDR2 YYREEE (reference sequence).

V is TRBV19 and J is TRBJ2-1; 8 bases agree with TRBD2. Losses at the gene ends were 6 bases for V and 0 bases for J; bases not matched to a gene: 10. This CDR3 has 17 amino acids. Germline assignment: CDR1 LNHDA and CDR2 SQIVND (reference sequence). CDR3 residues: CASRWRGDVSSYNEQFF. CDR3 DNA: TGTGCCAGTAGGTGGCGGGGGGACGTGAGCTCCTACAATGAGCAGTTCTTC.

The chain has TRBV5-1 and TRBJ1-4, with D hard to call. Trimming removed 3 bases at V and 3 bases at J, with 3 bases between. Germline V gene lookup returns CDR1 SGHRS and CDR2 YFSETQ. The CDR3 extends over 12 amino acids. CDR3 amino acids: CASSSSNEKLFF. The CDR3 nucleotides read TGCGCCAGCAGCTCCTCTAATGAAAAACTGTTTTTT.

This clone was seen a handful of times. The V and J genes are TRBV5-1 and TRBJ1-1, with D perhaps TRBD1 (5 bases). There are 14 residues in the CDR3. V was pared by 5 bases and J by 1 base, with 12 bases between. Per the germline V gene, CDR1 is SGHRS and CDR2 is YFSETQ. The CDR3 spells CASRFGGGNTEAFF. The CDR3 nucleotides are TGCGCCAGCAGATTTGGGGGAGGGAACACTGAAGCTTTCTTT.

The chain has TRBV6-5 and TRBJ2-2; tentatively, D is TRBD1 (6 bases). V was trimmed by 4 bases and J by 7 bases, leaving 16 bases between them. This CDR3 has 15 residues. CDR1 and CDR2 from the germline V gene are MNHEY and SVGAGI. The CDR3 region is CASSSLGGSGGELFF. In nucleotides, the CDR3 is TGTGCCAGCAGTTCCTTAGGGGGATCCGGCGGGGAGCTGTTTTTT.

V and J are TRBV27 and TRBJ1-3; TRBD1 is a possible D gene (6 bases). The CDR3 is made up of 14 amino acids. Per germline, CDR1 MNHEY and CDR2 SMNVEV (reference sequence). Between the trimmed V and J ends, which lost 5 bases and 4 bases, there was a span of 12 bases. The CDR3 loop is CASSPRGAGNTIYF. CDR3 coding DNA: TGTGCCAGCAGTCCCCGGGGGGCCGGAAACACCATATATTTT.

The V call is TRBV28, the J call TRBJ2-1, with D perhaps TRBD2 (5 bases). Germline-derived CDR1 and CDR2 are MDHEN and SYDVKM. The CDR3 spans 15 residues. V was pared by 2 bases and J by 6 bases, with 14 bases between. CDR3 sequence reads: CASSLRGGGINEQFF. CDR3 sequence (DNA): TGTGCCAGCAGTTTAAGAGGAGGAGGTATCAATGAGCAGTTCTTC.

The V gene is TRBV30, the J gene TRBJ2-3; TRBD2 agrees at 13 bases. The CDR3 sequence is 16 residues long. The V segment lost 2 bases and the J segment 3 bases; nucleotides outside the gene matches: 5. The germline gives CDR1 GTSNPN, CDR2 SVGIG (reference sequence). The CDR3 sequence is CAWSIGLAGATDTQYF. CDR3 bases: TGTGCCTGGAGTATCGGACTAGCGGGGGCTACAGATACGCAGTATTTT.